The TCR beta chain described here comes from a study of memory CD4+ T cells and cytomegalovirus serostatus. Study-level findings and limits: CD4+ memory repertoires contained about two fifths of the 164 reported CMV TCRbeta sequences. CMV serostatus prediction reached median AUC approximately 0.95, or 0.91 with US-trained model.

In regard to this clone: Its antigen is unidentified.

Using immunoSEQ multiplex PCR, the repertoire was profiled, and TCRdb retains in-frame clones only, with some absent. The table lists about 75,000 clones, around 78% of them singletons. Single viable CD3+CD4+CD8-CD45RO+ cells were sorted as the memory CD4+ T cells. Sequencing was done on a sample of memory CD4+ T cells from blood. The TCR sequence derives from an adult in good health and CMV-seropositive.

CDR3 residues: CASSLTGEQYF. The DNA of the CDR3 is TGTGCCAGCAGCTTAACGGGAGAGCAGTACTTC. The J gene is TRBJ2-7, the V gene TRBV7-2; D possibly corresponds to TRBD2 (5 bases). The length of the CDR3 is 11 residues. V lost 2 bases, J lost 7 bases, and 6 bases lay in between. Germline V lookup: CDR1 SGHTA, CDR2 FQGNSA.